This T cell receptor (beta chain) stems from a study of blood T cell repertoires in COVID-19. This clone came up a few times. Germline loops: CDR1 LNHNV, CDR2 YYDKDF (reference sequence). This CDR3 spans 15 amino acids. The ends lost 3 bases at V and 7 bases at J; junction bases unmatched: 6. As originally analysed: Cell counts per sample came from amplifying reference gene primers. Only in-frame clones appear in the TCRdb table, and some are missing; sequencing was by immunoSEQ multiplex PCR. The D gene and trimming were derived from the DNA, and the V and J assignments and clone size from that table. The sample lists about 230,000 clones, around 84% occurring once.

The sequence was obtained from a man aged 50-59 years with COVID-19, enrolled during active disease. What was sequenced was peripheral blood. The chain carries TRBV15 and TRBJ2-1, with 10 positions matching TRBD2. The CDR3 bases are TGTGCCACCAGCAGTCCAGCGGGGGGGAAAAATGAGCAGTTCTTC. Amino acids: CATSSPAGGKNEQFF.